Listed below are T cell receptor beta chains from one sample, sequenced in a study of cytomegalovirus exposure and HLA in healthy donors. Clones were read by immunoSEQ multiplex PCR, and TCRdb kept only the in-frame ones, dropping some. The table shows about 130,000 clones, with 78% occurring only once. Sequencing input: PBMCs. All receptors come from a young man in good health and CMV-seropositive. Each CDR3 is given without its conserved first and last residue. Each record gives: V gene, J gene, CDR3 protein.

v_call: TRBV5-5; j_call: TRBJ1-2; cdr3_aa: ASSLQGRDYGYT
v_call: TRBV6-5; j_call: TRBJ2-2; cdr3_aa: ASSRRKQGTGELF
v_call: TRBV7-2; j_call: TRBJ1-2; cdr3_aa: ASSLWTGEASWGYT
v_call: TRBV18; j_call: TRBJ2-7; cdr3_aa: ASSPPLQAYEQY
v_call: TRBV11-2; j_call: TRBJ2-1; cdr3_aa: ASSLDPGRAGNEQF
v_call: TRBV27; j_call: TRBJ2-3; cdr3_aa: ATREGVDTQY
v_call: TRBV7-2; j_call: TRBJ2-5; cdr3_aa: ASTAGGPRETQY
v_call: TRBV19; j_call: TRBJ2-7; cdr3_aa: ASSIGVSSYEQY
v_call: TRBV7-2; j_call: TRBJ1-5; cdr3_aa: ASSADRGQPQH
v_call: TRBV27; j_call: TRBJ2-7; cdr3_aa: ASSLSTSSGSSYEQY
v_call: TRBV14; j_call: TRBJ2-7; cdr3_aa: ASSRTSRHEQY
v_call: TRBV7-6; j_call: TRBJ2-7; cdr3_aa: ASSLAPSDEQY
v_call: TRBV2; j_call: TRBJ2-1; cdr3_aa: ASSGQAVAGGSGQF
v_call: TRBV4-3; j_call: TRBJ2-7; cdr3_aa: ASSQGEVSSYEQY
v_call: TRBV9; j_call: TRBJ2-1; cdr3_aa: ASSVVASGSTRNEQF
v_call: TRBV28; j_call: TRBJ1-5; cdr3_aa: AIHGGNGNQPQH
v_call: TRBV28; j_call: TRBJ2-1; cdr3_aa: ASSLAGSSYNEQF
v_call: TRBV11-2; j_call: TRBJ2-1; cdr3_aa: ASSFPGRGEQF
v_call: TRBV5-4; j_call: TRBJ2-3; cdr3_aa: ASSPGGDTQY
v_call: TRBV28; j_call: TRBJ2-7; cdr3_aa: ASSFNYEQY
v_call: TRBV2; j_call: TRBJ2-1; cdr3_aa: AGGEHPYNEQF
v_call: TRBV10-1; j_call: TRBJ1-2; cdr3_aa: ASSESRDRGHDYGYT
v_call: TRBV16; j_call: TRBJ1-1; cdr3_aa: ASSPRVRDEAF
v_call: TRBV5-1; j_call: TRBJ1-4; cdr3_aa: ASSLTGALDEKLF
v_call: TRBV13; j_call: TRBJ2-7; cdr3_aa: ASSRDYPYEQY
v_call: TRBV7-8; j_call: TRBJ2-7; cdr3_aa: ASSLAYHRAPSYEQY
v_call: TRBV29-1; j_call: TRBJ1-2; cdr3_aa: SAAKTGSYGYT
v_call: TRBV7-6; j_call: TRBJ2-1; cdr3_aa: ASSLTSSYNEQF
v_call: TRBV9; j_call: TRBJ1-5; cdr3_aa: ASSVGGIAQPQH
v_call: TRBV28; j_call: TRBJ2-5; cdr3_aa: ASSTGIETQY
v_call: TRBV6-1; j_call: TRBJ2-3; cdr3_aa: ASSEPGSSTDTQY
v_call: TRBV28; j_call: TRBJ2-7; cdr3_aa: ASSPGTGILEQY
v_call: TRBV5-1; j_call: TRBJ2-2; cdr3_aa: ASSLSRANTGELF
v_call: TRBV30; j_call: TRBJ1-4; cdr3_aa: AWAPTGARNEKLF
v_call: TRBV30; j_call: TRBJ1-1; cdr3_aa: AWTFRRVTEAF
v_call: TRBV18; j_call: TRBJ1-1; cdr3_aa: ASSRVSRNTEAF
v_call: TRBV11-3; j_call: TRBJ1-2; cdr3_aa: ASSLSGNGYT
v_call: TRBV29-1; j_call: .; cdr3_aa: SVVGQAVDAEQY
v_call: TRBV28; j_call: TRBJ1-3; cdr3_aa: ASSFTTNSGNTIY
v_call: TRBV27; j_call: TRBJ1-1; cdr3_aa: ASSLGGQTAF
v_call: TRBV7-6; j_call: TRBJ2-7; cdr3_aa: ASSLGQGAQY
v_call: TRBV5-1; j_call: TRBJ1-4; cdr3_aa: ASSLASGSLGEKLF
v_call: TRBV25-1; j_call: TRBJ2-3; cdr3_aa: ASSEAGGTDTQY
v_call: TRBV9; j_call: TRBJ1-2; cdr3_aa: ASSVGLGGWVYGYT
v_call: TRBV5-1; j_call: TRBJ2-7; cdr3_aa: ASSYQGQTYEQY
v_call: TRBV7-9; j_call: TRBJ2-3; cdr3_aa: ASSFGTSTDTQY
v_call: TRBV9; j_call: TRBJ2-1; cdr3_aa: ASSDGLASYNEQF
v_call: TRBV28; j_call: TRBJ1-1; cdr3_aa: ASSTTGTLGRMNTEAF
v_call: TRBV27; j_call: TRBJ2-1; cdr3_aa: ASSRLAGDREQF
v_call: TRBV10-2; j_call: TRBJ2-1; cdr3_aa: ASRLGLQMKSSYNEQF
v_call: TRBV9; j_call: TRBJ2-7; cdr3_aa: ASNPGQPDYEQY
v_call: TRBV27; j_call: TRBJ2-2; cdr3_aa: ASSTRQDAAGELF
v_call: TRBV2; j_call: TRBJ2-7; cdr3_aa: ASGHGQGISYEQY
v_call: TRBV21-1; j_call: TRBJ2-7; cdr3_aa: ASSKGRQPYEQY
v_call: TRBV18; j_call: TRBJ2-3; cdr3_aa: ASSPPGLSTDTQY
v_call: TRBV13; j_call: TRBJ2-2; cdr3_aa: ASSPERTATGELF
v_call: TRBV18; j_call: TRBJ1-3; cdr3_aa: ASSPPQGLSGNTIY
v_call: TRBV4-3; j_call: TRBJ2-4; cdr3_aa: ASSQDEAGGLAKNIQY
v_call: TRBV5-1; j_call: TRBJ2-3; cdr3_aa: ASSREASADTQY